The clone carrying this T cell receptor beta chain has a handful of counts. These data belong to a study of CD8 T cells in Susac syndrome. Turning to the study itself: Patients with Susac syndrome who were sequenced included five or six with active disease and fewer than ten in remission. At the time their blood was drawn, patients with Susac syndrome were either therapy-naive, on corticosteroids (with some of them also receiving intravenous immunoglobulin), or on intravenous immunoglobulin alone.

Negative magnetic isolation gave CD8+ and CD4+ cells; FACS enriched CD8+ TEMRA. V gave up 6 bases and J gave up 5 bases; unmatched junction bases: 8. Germline CDR1 reads LNHDA; CDR2 reads SQIVND (reference sequence). The CDR3 totals 14 residues. RNA, at 0.5 to 1 ug, was reverse transcribed with random hexamers. Amplification of TCR beta CDR3 by immunoSEQ multiplex PCR spanned 54 Vbeta and 13 Jbeta. TCRdb recomputed calls from the immunoSEQ multiplex PCR reads with MiXCR, one row per CDR3 protein. The table includes about 190,000 distinct CDR3 sequences, 90% to 95% detected once. This TCR was sampled from a human donor with Susac syndrome. The sequenced material came from CD4+ T cells from PBMCs. This sequence joins TRBV19 and TRBJ2-5; the match to TRBD2 covers 8 bases. CDR3 in amino acids: CASRGSGAGETQYF. CDR3 nucleotides: TGTGCCAGTAGAGGTAGCGGGGCCGGGGAGACCCAGTACTTC.